The 11 T cell receptor beta chains given below trace back to one sample, sequenced in a study of T cell responses to AZD1222 COVID-19 vaccine. The data were produced by immunoSEQ multiplex PCR, yet TCRdb's version contains in-frame clones alone and is incomplete. The sample shows under 130,000 clones, around 95% of them seen only once. The sequenced sample was peripheral blood, obtained on day 0 of AZD1222 vaccination. All receptors derive from an adult in good health.

This chain joins TRBV28 and TRBJ2-1, with TRBD1 identical over 7 bases. Germline V gene sequence: CDR1 MDHEN, CDR2 SYDVKM. The trim removed 3 bases at V and 4 bases at J, leaving 3 bases unmatched. The CDR3 sequence is 14 residues long. This chain's CDR3 is CASSFGQVYNEQFF. CDR3 sequence (DNA): TGTGCCAGCAGTTTCGGACAGGTATACAATGAGCAGTTCTTC.

CDR3 bases: TGTGCCAGCAGCTCCATCAAGGGACACTATGGCTACACCTTC. This sequence encodes CASSSIKGHYGYTF. The J gene is TRBJ1-2, the V gene TRBV11-2; the D gene is possibly TRBD1 (5 bases). Germline CDR1 SGHAT, CDR2 FQNNGV. This CDR3 is 14 amino acids long. Trimming removed 4 bases at V and 3 bases at J, with 12 bases between.

The chain employs TRBV28 and TRBJ1-3; the match to TRBD1 covers 8 bases. CDR3 size: 17 residues. Germline V CDR1 and CDR2: MDHEN, SYDVKM. Unmatched junction bases numbered 16, after V lost 7 bases and J lost 5 bases. The CDR3 here is CASTGQDLLDGRNTIYF. CDR3 nucleotides: TGTGCCAGCACGGGACAGGACCTGCTAGATGGTCGAAACACCATATATTTT.

The chain's CDR3 is CASSLVAGRAGELFF. CDR3 nucleotides: TGCGCCAGCAGCTTGGTCGCAGGTCGCGCCGGGGAGCTGTTTTTT. J is TRBJ2-2 and V is TRBV5-1; D unclear. Germline V gives CDR1 SGHRS, CDR2 YFSETQ. The CDR3 runs 15 residues. V was clipped by 0 bases and J by 6 bases, with 12 bases between them.

The gene calls are TRBV4-1 and TRBJ2-1, with D unresolved. This CDR3 is built from 12 residues. V was cut by 0 bases and J by 4 bases, with 1 base left in between. CDR1 is MGHRA and CDR2 is YSYEKL in the germline V gene. CDR3 nucleotides: TGCGCCAGCAGCCAAGAGTACAATGAGCAGTTCTTC. Translation gives CASSQEYNEQFF.

The rearrangement joins TRBV29-1 to TRBJ1-5; D not certain. The CDR3 is 12 residues long. CDR1 and CDR2 from the germline V gene are SQVTM and ANQGSEA. Trimming cost V 5 bases and J 4 bases, with 9 bases left between them. The CDR3 here is CSVRHPNQPQHF. For the CDR3, the DNA is TGCAGCGTTCGGCACCCTAATCAGCCCCAGCATTTT.

This clone has just one count. This CDR3 reads CASSEWRVNQPQHF. The CDR3 DNA follows: TGTGCCAGCAGTGAATGGCGGGTCAATCAGCCCCAGCATTTT. This chain connects TRBV2 to TRBJ1-5; no firm D call. V gave up 2 bases and J gave up 3 bases, with 8 bases separating them. CDR1 and CDR2 (germline): SNHLY, FYNNEI. CDR3 size: 14 residues.

The chain combines TRBV18 with TRBJ1-2; 7 bases align to TRBD1. The CDR3 has 15 amino acids. The trim removed 1 base at V and 4 bases at J, leaving 6 bases unmatched. In germline, CDR1 is KGHSH, CDR2 LQKENI. This chain's CDR3 is CASSPLEGASYGYTF. In DNA form, the CDR3 reads TGTGCCAGCTCACCACTGGAGGGGGCGAGCTATGGCTACACCTTC.

The chain links TRBV11-2 to TRBJ1-2, with D unclear. The length of the CDR3 is 13 residues. Trimming stripped 5 bases from V and 1 base from J, with 8 bases between. Germline V gene sequence: CDR1 SGHAT, CDR2 FQNNGV. This CDR3 reads CASSPWGNYGYTF. The CDR3 DNA reads as TGTGCCAGCAGCCCGTGGGGTAACTATGGCTACACCTTC. Full variable domain (missing parts from reference TRBV11-2 and TRBJ1-2): EAGVAQSPRYKIIEKRQSVAFWCNPISGHATLYWYQQILGQGPKLLIQFQNNGVVDDSQLPKDRFSAERLKGVDSTLKIQPAKLEDSAVYLCASSPWGNYGYTFGSGTRLTVV.

J is TRBJ1-1 and V is TRBV6-2 or TRBV6-3; D is ambiguous. The V end lost 5 bases, the J end lost 1 base, and 11 bases lay between the germline ends. CDR1 and CDR2 (germline): MNHEY, SVGEGT. The CDR3 covers 14 residues. The CDR3 region has the DNA TGTGCCAGCAGTCCGCAGGCGGGGAACACTGAAGCTTTCTTT. Protein sequence: CASSPQAGNTEAFF.

The chain joins TRBV5-5 to TRBJ1-3, with unresolved D. The germline gives CDR1 SGHKS, CDR2 YYEKEE (reference sequence). CDR3 length: 16 amino acids. Trimming shortened V by 5 bases and J by 0 bases, and 15 bases separated the two germline ends. The CDR3 DNA sequence: TGTGCCAGCAGACCCGGAGCCGCTACCTCTGGAAACACCATATATTTT. Amino acid sequence: CASRPGAATSGNTIYF.